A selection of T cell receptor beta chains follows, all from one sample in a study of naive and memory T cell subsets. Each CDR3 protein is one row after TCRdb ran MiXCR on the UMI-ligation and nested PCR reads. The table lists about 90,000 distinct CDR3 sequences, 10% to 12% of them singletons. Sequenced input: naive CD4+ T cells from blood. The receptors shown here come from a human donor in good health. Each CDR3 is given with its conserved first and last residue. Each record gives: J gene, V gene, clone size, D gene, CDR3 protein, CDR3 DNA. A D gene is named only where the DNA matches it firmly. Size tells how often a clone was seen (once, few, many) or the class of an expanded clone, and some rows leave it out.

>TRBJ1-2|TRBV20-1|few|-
CSARRTASYYGYTF
TGCAGTGCTAGAAGGACCGCCAGTTACTATGGCTACACCTTC
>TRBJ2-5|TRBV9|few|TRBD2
CASSVGAGEEETQYF
TGTGCCAGCAGCGTAGGAGCGGGAGAGGAGGAGACCCAGTACTTC
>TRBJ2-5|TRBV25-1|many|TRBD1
CASSAGTGSQETQYF
TGTGCCAGCAGTGCCGGGACAGGGAGTCAAGAGACCCAGTACTTC
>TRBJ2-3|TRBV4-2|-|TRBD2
CASSSMTSGSTDTQYF
TGTGCCAGCAGCTCAATGACTAGCGGTAGCACAGATACGCAGTATTTT
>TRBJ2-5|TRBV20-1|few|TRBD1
CSAPKTGQETQYF
TGCAGTGCCCCAAAGACAGGGCAAGAGACCCAGTACTTC
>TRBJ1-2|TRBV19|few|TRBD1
CASERDRGYRDGYTF
TGTGCCAGCGAGCGGGACAGGGGTTATCGGGATGGCTACACCTTC
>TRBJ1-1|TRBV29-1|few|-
CSVRPRQTIGTEAFF
TGCAGCGTCCGCCCCCGACAGACAATCGGCACTGAAGCTTTCTTT
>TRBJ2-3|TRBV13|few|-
CASTGTRSPPDTQYF
TGTGCCAGCACCGGGACTCGATCCCCTCCTGATACGCAGTATTTT
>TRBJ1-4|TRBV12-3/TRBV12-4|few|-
CASSSNEKLFF
TGTGCCAGCAGTTCTAATGAAAAACTGTTTTTT
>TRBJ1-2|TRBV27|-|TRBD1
CASSIRRTGGAKGYTF
TGTGCCAGCAGTATACGACGGACAGGGGGCGCGAAGGGCTACACCTTC
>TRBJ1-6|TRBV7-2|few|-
CASSLFSSLHF
TGTGCCAGCAGCCTTTTTAGTTCCCTCCACTTT
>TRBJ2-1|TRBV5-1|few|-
CASSLGQLTPSMNEQFF
TGCGCCAGCAGCTTGGGGCAACTGACTCCCTCTATGAATGAGCAGTTCTTC
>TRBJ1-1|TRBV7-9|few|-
CASSLDAAAGTEAFF
TGTGCCAGCAGCTTAGATGCGGCTGCGGGCACTGAAGCTTTCTTT
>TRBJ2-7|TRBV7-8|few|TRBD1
CASSLVPLYRDRNSYEQYF
TGTGCCAGCAGCTTAGTTCCGCTCTACCGGGACAGGAACTCCTACGAGCAGTACTTC
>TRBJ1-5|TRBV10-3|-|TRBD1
CAIADREAGQPQHF
TGTGCCATCGCCGACAGGGAGGCCGGTCAGCCCCAGCATTTT
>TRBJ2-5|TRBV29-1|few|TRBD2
CSVEGYLTSGGGETQYF
TGCAGCGTTGAAGGGTATCTGACTAGCGGGGGAGGAGAGACCCAGTACTTC
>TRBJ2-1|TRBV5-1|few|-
CASSLVGAYNEQFF
TGCGCCAGCAGCTTGGTCGGGGCATACAATGAGCAGTTCTTC